Sequencing of this T cell receptor beta chain was carried out in a study of cytomegalovirus exposure and HLA in healthy donors. Study-wide background: Sequencing of about 179 million T cells in an earlier analysis found 120 million or so unique TCR beta sequences.

The PCR contained 60 Vbeta and 13 Jbeta primers. Assay: immunoSEQ multiplex PCR; the TCRdb copy retains only in-frame clones and omits some. The sample holds some 200,000 clones, around 77% seen once. The receptor was isolated from a woman aged 30 to 39 in good health and CMV-seronegative. The sample consisted of PBMCs.

The DNA for the CDR3 is TGCAGCGTTGAAAGGAGACTAGCGCGCACAGATACGCAGTATTTT. Protein: CSVERRLARTDTQYF. J is TRBJ2-3 and V is TRBV29-1; 8 nucleotides match TRBD2. CDR1 SQVTM and CDR2 ANQGSEA come from the germline V gene. V shed 2 bases and J 1 base; nucleotides not matched to a gene: 5. The CDR3 contains 15 residues.